One and the same sample provided the 21 T cell receptor beta chains below, sequenced in a study of cytomegalovirus exposure and HLA in healthy donors. A multiplex PCR was run with 60 Vbeta primers and 13 Jbeta primers. Clones were read by immunoSEQ multiplex PCR, and TCRdb kept only the in-frame ones, dropping some. This repertoire shows about 110,000 clones, more than 65% found once; its top ten account for around 2%. Sequencing input: PBMCs. These receptors were obtained from a man aged 25-45 years in good health and CMV-seronegative.

V and J are TRBV2 and TRBJ1-4; D not certain. The CDR3 loop spans 13 amino acids. V gave up 6 bases and J gave up 8 bases, with 13 bases separating them. Germline V gene sequence: CDR1 SNHLY, CDR2 FYNNEI. The CDR3 is CASRASGGEKLFF. The CDR3 DNA reads TGTGCCAGCAGAGCCTCAGGAGGGGAAAAACTGTTTTTT.

The V gene is TRBV7-8, the J gene TRBJ2-5, with D perhaps matching TRBD1 (6 bases). The CDR3 has 13 amino acids. V lost 5 bases and J 2 bases, leaving 9 bases between the germline ends. CDR1 is SGHVS, CDR2 FQNEAQ, per germline. DNA of the CDR3: TGTGCCAGCAGCCAGGGGTTACAAGAGACCCAGTACTTC. Translation gives CASSQGLQETQYF.

This chain joins TRBV5-1 and TRBJ1-4; no reliable D call. The ends were cut back, 1 base at V and 0 bases at J, with 13 bases in the middle. The CDR3 is 17 amino acids. Per the germline V gene, CDR1 is SGHRS and CDR2 is YFSETQ. The CDR3 reads CASSLKRSQATNEKLFF. The DNA of the CDR3 is TGCGCCAGCAGCTTGAAGCGGAGTCAGGCAACTAATGAAAAACTGTTTTTT.

This rearrangement joins TRBV30 to TRBJ1-6, with TRBD1 matching 7 bases. J was trimmed by 9 bases and V by 0 bases; bases with no gene match: 5. The germline CDR1 and CDR2 sequences are GTSNPN and SVGIG (reference sequence). CDR3 length: 14 residues. This CDR3 reads CAWSVRQGSSPLHF. The CDR3, as DNA: TGTGCCTGGAGTGTAAGACAGGGTAGTTCACCCCTCCACTTT.

This clone was detected once. The rearrangement links TRBV9 to TRBJ1-5; tentative D call: TRBD1 (5 bases). The CDR3 has 13 residues. Between the trimmed V and J ends, which lost 7 bases and 4 bases, there was a span of 12 bases. Germline V CDR1 and CDR2: SGDLS, YYNGEE. Here the CDR3 DNA reads TGTGCCAGCGGTGGACAACTGAATCAGCCCCAGCATTTT. This translates into CASGGQLNQPQHF. Variable domain in full (rest from reference TRBV9 and TRBJ1-5): DSGVTQTPKHLITATGQRVTLRCSPRSGDLSVYWYQQSLDQGLQFLIQYYNGEERAKGNILERFSAQQFPDLHSELNLSSLELGDSALYFCASGGQLNQPQHFGDGTRLSIL.

The chain links TRBV28 to TRBJ2-7; 7 nucleotides line up with TRBD1. Germline V gene sequence: CDR1 MDHEN, CDR2 SYDVKM. CDR3 size: 13 residues. The V segment lost 4 bases and the J segment 6 bases; nucleotides outside the gene matches: 6. The CDR3 protein is CASSSTGAPEQYF. In nucleotides, the CDR3 is TGTGCCAGCAGTTCCACAGGGGCTCCCGAGCAGTACTTC. Complete variable domain (other parts from reference TRBV28 and TRBJ2-7): DVKVTQSSRYLVKRTGEKVFLECVQDMDHENMFWYRQDPGLGLRLIYFSYDVKMKEKGDIPEGYSVSREKKERFSLILESASTNQTSMYLCASSSTGAPEQYFGPGTRLTVT.

J is TRBJ1-1 and V is TRBV9, with a tentative D call TRBD1 (6 bases). The V gene lost 4 bases and the J gene lost 10 bases, with 14 bases spanning the gap. Germline V gives CDR1 SGDLS, CDR2 YYNGEE. This CDR3 has 12 residues. The CDR3 sequence is CASSPGDTGAFF. The DNA of the CDR3 is TGTGCCAGCAGCCCAGGGGACACCGGAGCTTTCTTT.

The V gene is TRBV6-1, the J gene TRBJ2-5, with 7 bases lining up with TRBD1. The assigned J gene may be wrong: the sequence end matches TRBJ2-7 better. CDR3 size: 12 residues. Germline V lookup: CDR1 MNHNS, CDR2 SASEGT. Here the CDR3 reads CASKQGKYEQYF. In DNA form, the CDR3 reads TGTGCCAGCAAACAGGGGAAATACGAGCAGTACTTC.

This chain joins TRBV9 and TRBJ2-7; TRBD1 agrees at 7 bases. Trimming removed 3 bases from V and 5 bases from J; junction bases left unmatched: 8. The CDR3 runs to 14 residues. Per germline, CDR1 SGDLS and CDR2 YYNGEE. In nucleotides, the CDR3 is TGTGCCAGCAGCGGCGCGACAGGGAAGAACGAGCAGTACTTC. As protein: CASSGATGKNEQYF.

This clone was seen a single time. The rearrangement links TRBV4-1 to TRBJ2-7, with 11 bases fitting TRBD2. V lost 3 bases, J lost 6 bases, and 16 bases stayed unmatched. Germline lookup yields CDR1 MGHRA and CDR2 YSYEKL. The CDR3 loop spans 18 amino acids. The CDR3 nucleotides read TGCGCCAGCAGCCACGGAACAGGGCTAGCGGGGGGCCAGGGCGAGCAGTACTTC. It translates to CASSHGTGLAGGQGEQYF.

The chain uses TRBV7-8 and TRBJ1-1; D is unresolved. The CDR3 consists of 13 residues. The ends were cut back, 1 base at V and 4 bases at J, with 7 bases in the middle. Germline V gives CDR1 SGHVS, CDR2 FQNEAQ. In DNA, the CDR3 is TGTGCCAGCAGCTTAGATTTCGGCACTGAAGCTTTCTTT. Its translation is CASSLDFGTEAFF. The whole variable domain, filled in from reference TRBV7-8 and TRBJ1-1, reads GAGVSQSPRYKVAKRGQDVALRCDPISGHVSLFWYQQALGQGPEFLTYFQNEAQLDKSGLPSDRFFAERPEGSVSTLKIQRTQQEDSAVYLCASSLDFGTEAFFGQGTRLTVV.

This clone was seen a few times. CDR3: CASSDGTGSTEAFF. The CDR3 DNA follows: TGTGCCAGCAGTGATGGGACAGGGAGTACTGAAGCTTTCTTT. The chain carries TRBV6-1 and TRBJ1-1, with 9 bases identical to TRBD1. This CDR3 is 14 amino acids long. Unmatched junction bases numbered 4, after V lost 3 bases and J lost 5 bases. CDR1 and CDR2 from the germline V gene are MNHNS and SASEGT.

The chain recombines TRBV6-1 with TRBJ1-5; 7 bases are shared with TRBD1. The CDR3 has 15 amino acids. The V and J ends lost 6 bases and 5 bases, in that order; junction bases with no gene match: 10. Germline V gives CDR1 MNHNS, CDR2 SASEGT. The CDR3 protein is CASSQDRAGYQPQHF. DNA of the CDR3: TGTGCCAGCAGCCAAGACAGGGCTGGGTATCAGCCCCAGCATTTT.

The V and J genes are TRBV6-4 and TRBJ2-2, with 7 bases lining up with TRBD1. Germline trimming cut 4 bases from V and 4 bases from J; bases unmatched to any gene: 6. The CDR3 has 15 residues. CDR1 is MRHNA, CDR2 SNTAGT, per germline. This CDR3 reads CASSVSGDSTGELFF. CDR3 DNA: TGTGCCAGCAGTGTATCCGGGGACAGCACCGGGGAGCTGTTTTTT.

In this sample, this clone turned up a few times. The V call is TRBV19, the J call TRBJ1-3; D unresolved. Germline CDR1 and CDR2: LNHDA and SQIVND (reference sequence). CDR3 length equals 14 residues. Trimming shortened V by 5 bases and J by 2 bases, and 10 bases separated the two germline ends. For the CDR3, the DNA is TGTGCCAGTAGTGCACCCTACCCTGGAAACACCATATATTTT. Encoded protein: CASSAPYPGNTIYF.

To note about this clone: The sample holds other DNA sequences that translate to the same CDR3. This sequence joins TRBV30 and TRBJ1-4, with D hard to call. Germline-derived CDR1 and CDR2 are GTSNPN and SVGIG (reference sequence). The CDR3 extends over 12 amino acids. CDR3 amino acids: CARTDYNEKLFF. For the CDR3, the DNA is TGTGCTCGGACGGACTATAATGAAAAACTGTTTTTT.

The rearrangement links TRBV5-6 to TRBJ2-2; 8 bases match TRBD1. In germline, CDR1 is SGHDT, CDR2 YYEEEE. The CDR3 runs 16 residues. The V and J ends lost 4 bases and 2 bases, in that order; junction bases with no gene match: 7. As DNA, the CDR3 is TGTGCCAGCAGCCCTCGACAGGGGACCAACACCGGGGAGCTGTTTTTT. Translating gives CASSPRQGTNTGELFF. Using reference TRBV5-6 and TRBJ2-2 for the parts outside the CDR3, the full variable domain is DAGVTQSPTHLIKTRGQQVTLRCSPKSGHDTVSWYQQALGQGPQFIFQYYEEEERQRGNFPDRFSGHQFPNYSSELNVNALLLGDSALYLCASSPRQGTNTGELFFGEGSRLTVL.

J is TRBJ2-2 and V is TRBV21-1; the table's D gene call, TRBD2, was not cross checked with the DNA. TRBV21-1 is recorded as a pseudogene. The CDR3 runs to 15 residues. In nucleotides, the CDR3 is TGTGCCAGCAGCACCGACGGGACCGGGGGCGGGGAGCTGTTTTTT. Translating it yields CASSTDGTGGGELFF.

This clone was detected a few times. The V and J genes are TRBV5-1 and TRBJ2-1; 9 bases are a match to TRBD1. V lost 3 bases to trimming and J lost 1 base; unmatched junction nucleotides: 2. CDR1 is SGHRS and CDR2 is YFSETQ in the germline V gene. The CDR3 has 15 residues. The CDR3 coding sequence is TGCGCCAGCAGCTCCGGACAGGGGTCCTACAATGAGCAGTTCTTC. Its translation is CASSSGQGSYNEQFF. The full variable domain, its missing parts supplied by reference TRBV5-1 and TRBJ2-1, is KAGVTQTPRYLIKTRGQQVTLSCSPISGHRSVSWYQQTPGQGLQFLFEYFSETQRNKGNFPGRFSGRQFSNSRSEMNVSTLELGDSALYLCASSSGQGSYNEQFFGPGTRLTVL.

The chain joins TRBV6-5 to TRBJ2-5; perhaps TRBD2 as D (7 bases). Germline CDR1 reads MNHEY; CDR2 reads SVGAGI. The CDR3 covers 13 residues. With 8 bases removed from V and 5 bases from J, the gap between germline ends came to 15 bases. DNA of the CDR3: TGTGCCAGCCGGCGGGGGCTCGGGGAGACCCAGTACTTC. This sequence encodes CASRRGLGETQYF.

The chain recombines TRBV6-1 with TRBJ2-1; TRBD2 might be the D (6 bases). Germline CDR1 reads MNHNS; CDR2 reads SASEGT. This CDR3 comprises 14 residues. V was clipped by 6 bases and J by 3 bases, with 12 bases between them. CDR3 DNA: TGTGCCAGCAGGACGGAGGGCTTCTACAATGAGCAGTTCTTC. Protein product: CASRTEGFYNEQFF.